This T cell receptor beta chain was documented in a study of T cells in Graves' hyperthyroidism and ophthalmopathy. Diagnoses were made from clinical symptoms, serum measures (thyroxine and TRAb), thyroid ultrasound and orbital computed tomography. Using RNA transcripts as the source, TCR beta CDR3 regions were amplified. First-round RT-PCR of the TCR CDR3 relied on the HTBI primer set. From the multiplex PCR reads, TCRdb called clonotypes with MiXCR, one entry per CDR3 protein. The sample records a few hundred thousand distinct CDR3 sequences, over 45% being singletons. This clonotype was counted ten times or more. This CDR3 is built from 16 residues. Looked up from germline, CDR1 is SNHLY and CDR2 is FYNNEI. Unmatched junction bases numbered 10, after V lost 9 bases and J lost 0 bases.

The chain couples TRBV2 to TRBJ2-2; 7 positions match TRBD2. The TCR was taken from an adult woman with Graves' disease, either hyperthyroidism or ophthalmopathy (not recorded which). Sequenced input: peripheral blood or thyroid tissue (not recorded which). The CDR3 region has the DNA TGTGCCAGGGGGCTAGCGGATTTATCGAACACCGGGGAGCTGTTTTTT. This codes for CARGLADLSNTGELFF.